Given below is one T cell receptor (beta chain) in context. Antigen specificity is unknown. This record belongs to a study of shared clonotypes between healthy human individuals. General observations from the study: Clonotypes shared by all four donors outscored non-shared clonotypes in generation probability. Sorted-subset sequencing was shown by rarefaction to be incomplete despite large depth. Generally, naive subsets came out with larger estimated richness than memory subsets.

The CDR3 totals 15 residues. In germline, CDR1 is SGHDT, CDR2 YYEEEE. Trimming removed 2 bases from V and 11 bases from J; junction bases left unmatched: 15. Naive-designated CD8 cells lacked CD45RO, were positively enriched for CCR7, and omitted terminally differentiated effector memory CD45RA+ cells. Donors comprised healthy HIV-negative adults lacking recent acute infections or vaccinations. TCRdb keeps only in-frame clones here, not all; method: immunoSEQ multiplex PCR. The sample consists of about 750,000 clones, more than 85% of them appearing once. V gene TRBV5-6 combines with J gene TRBJ1-2; TRBD1 matches 7 bases. The material sequenced was naive CD8+ T cells sorted from blood. The source of this sequence is a man aged 25-45 years in good health. CDR3 nucleotide sequence: TGTGCCAGCAGCTTCGCAGGCGTGCGATCACAGGGGTACACCTTC. The encoded protein is CASSFAGVRSQGYTF.